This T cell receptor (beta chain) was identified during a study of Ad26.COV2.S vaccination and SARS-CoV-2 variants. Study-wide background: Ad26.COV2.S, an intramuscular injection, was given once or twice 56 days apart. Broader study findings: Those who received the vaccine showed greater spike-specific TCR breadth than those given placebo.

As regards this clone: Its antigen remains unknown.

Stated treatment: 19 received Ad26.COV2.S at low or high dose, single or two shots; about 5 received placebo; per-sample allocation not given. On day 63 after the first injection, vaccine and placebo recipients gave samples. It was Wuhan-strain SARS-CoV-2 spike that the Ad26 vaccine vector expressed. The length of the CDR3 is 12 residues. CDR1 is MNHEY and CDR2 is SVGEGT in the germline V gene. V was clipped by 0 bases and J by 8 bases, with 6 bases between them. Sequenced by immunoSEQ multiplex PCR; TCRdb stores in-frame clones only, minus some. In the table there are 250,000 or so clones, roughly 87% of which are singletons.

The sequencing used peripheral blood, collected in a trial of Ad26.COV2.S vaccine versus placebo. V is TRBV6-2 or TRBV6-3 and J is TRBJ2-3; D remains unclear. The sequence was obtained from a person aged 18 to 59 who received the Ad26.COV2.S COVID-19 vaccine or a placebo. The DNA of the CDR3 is TGTGCCAGCAGTTACTCGCCGGGTACGCAGTATTTT. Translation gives CASSYSPGTQYF.